The 3 T cell receptor beta chains listed next were all sequenced from one sample in a study of shared clonotypes between healthy human individuals (dated by TCRdb to the early 2020s). Receptor libraries were prepared by the immunoSEQ multiplex PCR assay. This is the immuneACCESS table as TCRdb keeps it, with only in-frame sequences that have V and J called. A part of the clones is gone; compared with another copy, unresolved V genes explain less than half, and the rest is unexplained. For this sample the table gives about 660,000 clones, of which 74% were detected only once. The leading ten clones occupy about 1.7% of the sample. The specimen sequenced was memory CD4+ T cells sorted from blood. The sample's cell subset or site label is to be understood as: CD45RA-negative fraction. The receptors shown here come from a young woman in good health.

In this sample, this clone turned up once. The chain uses TRBV4-2 and TRBJ2-1; no clear D. Trimming left V 2 bases short and J 6 bases short, with 14 bases between. This CDR3 contains 15 residues. The germline V gene encodes CDR1 LGHNA and CDR2 YNFKEQ. The CDR3 sequence: CASSQLLTGSNEQFF. The CDR3 bases are TGTGCCAGCAGCCAACTCCTAACGGGTTCCAATGAGCAGTTCTTC.

The V gene is TRBV28, the J gene TRBJ2-3; 12 bases are a match to TRBD2. Germline V gene lookup returns CDR1 MDHEN and CDR2 SYDVKM. With 1 base clipped from V and 1 base from J, the junction kept 6 bases outside the gene matches. This CDR3 is built from 18 residues. As DNA, the CDR3 is TGTGCCAGCAGTTTATCATATCTAGCGGGAGGGGGCACAGATACGCAGTATTTT. The encoded protein is CASSLSYLAGGGTDTQYF.

This clone was recorded many times. The J gene is TRBJ2-3, the V gene TRBV29-1; D possibly corresponds to TRBD1 (6 bases). The CDR3 has 16 residues. CDR1 and CDR2 (germline): SQVTM, ANQGSEA. V lost 0 bases to trimming and J lost 0 bases, with 13 bases between them. CDR3 nucleotide sequence: TGCAGCGTTGAAGATCAGGTGACAGGTAGCACAGATACGCAGTATTTT. This gives the protein CSVEDQVTGSTDTQYF.